This T cell receptor (beta chain) was sequenced during a study of shared clonotypes between healthy human individuals. Study context: Every donor yielded three CD4 naive, three CD4 memory, two CD8 naive and one CD8 memory plate.

Comments on this clone: Antigen unknown.

Overall study findings and caveats: Naive subsets typically showed greater estimated richness than memory subsets.

About 30,000 T cell genomes (around 0.2 ug DNA) went into each sorted-subset replicate. Here immunoSEQ multiplex PCR was the method, and the copy in TCRdb shows in-frame clones only, minus some. This table holds about 590,000 clones, 95% to 96% found once. Positive CCR7 selection of CD45RO-negative cells yielded the naive CD8 cells, and terminally differentiated effector memory CD45RA+ cells were excluded. The clonotype originates from a woman aged 25-40 years in good health. Sequencing used naive CD8+ T cells sorted from blood.

This chain's CDR3 is CASVPSGPAADTQYF. DNA of the CDR3: TGTGCCAGCGTACCAAGCGGGCCCGCGGCAGATACGCAGTATTTT. The chain couples TRBV27 to TRBJ2-3; D possibly corresponds to TRBD2 (6 bases). CDR1 MNHEY and CDR2 SMNVEV come from the germline V gene (reference sequence). V lost 8 bases, J lost 4 bases, and 19 bases lay in between. This CDR3 is built from 15 residues.